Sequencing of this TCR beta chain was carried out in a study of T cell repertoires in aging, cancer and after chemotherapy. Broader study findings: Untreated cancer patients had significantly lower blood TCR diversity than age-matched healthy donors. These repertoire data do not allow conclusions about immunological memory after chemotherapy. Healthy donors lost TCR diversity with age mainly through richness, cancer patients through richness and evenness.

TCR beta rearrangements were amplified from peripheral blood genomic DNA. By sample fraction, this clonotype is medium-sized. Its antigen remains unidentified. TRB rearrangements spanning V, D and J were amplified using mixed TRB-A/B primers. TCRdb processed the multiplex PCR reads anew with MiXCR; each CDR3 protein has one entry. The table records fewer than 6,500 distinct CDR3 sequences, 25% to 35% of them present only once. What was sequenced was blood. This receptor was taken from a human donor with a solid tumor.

Here the CDR3 DNA reads TGTGCCAGTAGTATGAGGGACAGGCGGACTGTGAACATTCAGTACTTC. Residues: CASSMRDRRTVNIQYF. The chain combines TRBV19 with TRBJ2-4, with 8 bases fitting TRBD1. With 3 bases clipped from V and 7 bases from J, the junction kept 11 bases outside the gene matches. The CDR3 totals 16 residues. Germline-derived CDR1 and CDR2 are LNHDA and SQIVND (reference sequence).